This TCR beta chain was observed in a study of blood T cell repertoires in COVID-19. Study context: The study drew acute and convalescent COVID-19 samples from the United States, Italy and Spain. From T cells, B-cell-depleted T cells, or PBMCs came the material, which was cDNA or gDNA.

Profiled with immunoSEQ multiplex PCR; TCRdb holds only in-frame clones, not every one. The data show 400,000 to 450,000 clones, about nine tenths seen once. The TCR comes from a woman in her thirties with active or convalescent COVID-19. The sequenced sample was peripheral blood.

CDR3 nucleotide sequence: TGTGCCAGCAGCGTAGAAGAGATCCAAGAGACCCAGTACTTC. Its translation: CASSVEEIQETQYF. This chain uses TRBV9 with TRBJ2-5; D is undetermined. The CDR3 totals 14 residues. The V gene's germline CDR1 is SGDLS and CDR2 YYNGEE. The germline V and J ends were trimmed by 0 bases and 1 base, with 7 bases remaining between them.